This T cell receptor beta chain was found in a study of blood T cell repertoires in COVID-19. The overall study: Specimens from acute and convalescent COVID-19 originated in the United States, Italy and Spain. T cells, B-cell-depleted T cells, or PBMCs supplied cDNA or gDNA.

Authors' analysis steps: Nucleated cell number was recorded as an estimate derived from reference gene primer amplification. Using immunoSEQ multiplex PCR, the repertoire was profiled, and TCRdb retains in-frame clones only, with some absent. V, J and clone size derive from that table, while D and trimming were established from the DNA sequence. The sample holds some 29,000 clones, less than 95% seen once. The CDR3 is made up of 15 amino acids. Germline CDR1 and CDR2: SGHTA and FQGNSA. V shed 0 bases, J shed 5 bases, and the junction held 6 bases outside the gene matches. This sequence joins TRBV7-2 and TRBJ2-5; 7 bases map to TRBD1. The receptor comes from a man between 65 and 85 years old with active or convalescent COVID-19. The sample consisted of peripheral blood. The CDR3 sequence is CASSLALTGRETQYF. In DNA form, the CDR3 reads TGTGCCAGCAGCTTAGCCCTGACAGGGCGTGAGACCCAGTACTTC.